This T cell receptor (beta chain) came from a study of cytomegalovirus exposure and HLA in healthy donors. Germline V gene lookup returns CDR1 SGHAT and CDR2 FQNNGV. This CDR3 is built from 15 residues. Deletions cut 5 bases from V and 0 bases from J, with 13 bases between. Study-wide results and caveats: There were three CMV-associated chains whose specificity for CMV antigens was confirmed in vitro.

The method was immunoSEQ multiplex PCR; TCRdb's version includes in-frame clones alone and lacks a portion of them. The sample carries 43,000 or so clones, approximately 90% recorded once. About this clone: The antigen is not known.

The chain has TRBV11-2 and TRBJ1-1; no definite D call. The sequence was obtained from a man between 18 and 29 years old in good health and CMV-seronegative. Sequenced: PBMCs. CDR3 loop: CASSPRTGMNTEAFF. In nucleotides, the CDR3 is TGTGCCAGCAGCCCGAGGACGGGGATGAACACTGAAGCTTTCTTT.